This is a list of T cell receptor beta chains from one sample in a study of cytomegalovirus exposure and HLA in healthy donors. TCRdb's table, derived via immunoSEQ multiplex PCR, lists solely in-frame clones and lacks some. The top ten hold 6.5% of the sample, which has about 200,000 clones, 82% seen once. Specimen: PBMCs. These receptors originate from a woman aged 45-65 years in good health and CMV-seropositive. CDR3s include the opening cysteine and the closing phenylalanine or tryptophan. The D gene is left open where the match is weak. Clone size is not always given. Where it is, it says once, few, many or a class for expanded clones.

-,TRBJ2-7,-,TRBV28,TGTGCCAGCAGCAGACTCGGGAGCTCCTACGAGCAGTACTTC,CASSRLGSSYEQYF
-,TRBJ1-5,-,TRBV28,TGTGCCAGCAGTCCCCAAGACAGGTCCAATCAGCCCCAGCATTTT,CASSPQDRSNQPQHF
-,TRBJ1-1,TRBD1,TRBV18,TGTGCCAGCTCACCACCGAACGACAGGGCGAGCACTGAAGCTTTCTTT,CASSPPNDRASTEAFF
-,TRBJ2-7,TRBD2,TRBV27,TGTGCCAGCAGTCCCTCTAGCGGGGGGCCCGACGAGCAGTACTTC,CASSPSSGGPDEQYF
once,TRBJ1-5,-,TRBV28,TGTGCCAGCAGTTCCACTTATAGCAATCAGCCCCAGCATTTT,CASSSTYSNQPQHF
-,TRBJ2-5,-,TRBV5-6,TGTGCCAGCAGCTCCCCCGCGGTACAAGAGACCCAGTACTTC,CASSSPAVQETQYF
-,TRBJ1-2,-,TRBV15,TGTGCCACCAGCAGAGATAAGGGGTCTTACTATGGCTACACCTTC,CATSRDKGSYYGYTF
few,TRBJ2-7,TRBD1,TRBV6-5,TGTGCCAGCAGCCGGGACAGCGGCGAGCAGTACTTC,CASSRDSGEQYF
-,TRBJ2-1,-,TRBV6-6,TGTGCCAGCAGTCCGCGAGGGACACAGGGCTACAATGAGCAGTTCTTC,CASSPRGTQGYNEQFF
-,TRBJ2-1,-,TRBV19,TGTGCCAGTAGTATCACTTGGGACAACAATGAGCAGTTCTTC,CASSITWDNNEQFF
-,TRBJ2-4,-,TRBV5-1,TGCGCCAGCAGCTCCCGAGGGGGAGAAAACAGTCAGTACTTC,CASSSRGGENSQYF
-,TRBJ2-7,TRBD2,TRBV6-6,TGTGCCAGCCGAAGCGGGGACCAATACGAGCAGTACTTC,CASRSGDQYEQYF
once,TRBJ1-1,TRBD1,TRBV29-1,TGCAGCGTTACAGGGGGCGGTGAAGCTTTCTTT,CSVTGGGEAFF
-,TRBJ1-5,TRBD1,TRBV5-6,TGTGCCAGCAGCTTCCGGGACAGGGTGGATCAGCCCCAGCATTTT,CASSFRDRVDQPQHF
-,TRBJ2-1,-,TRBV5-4,TGTGCCAGCAGCTTGGAAGCGAGGGCCAGATCCAATGAGCAGTTCTTC,CASSLEARARSNEQFF
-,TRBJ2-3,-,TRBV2,TGTGCCAGCAGTGACCTCGGGTCGGGGACGCAGTATTTT,CASSDLGSGTQYF
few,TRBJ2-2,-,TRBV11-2,TGTGCCAGCAGCTTAGGCTTCCAGGGGAAGAACACCGGGGAGCTGTTTTTT,CASSLGFQGKNTGELFF
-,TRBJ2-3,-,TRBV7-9,TGTGCCAGCCACAGGAGCACAGATACGCAGTATTTT,CASHRSTDTQYF
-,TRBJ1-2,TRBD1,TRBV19,TGTGCCAGTAGTGTGGATTCCGGGACAGGAGGTCGGTACACCTTC,CASSVDSGTGGRYTF
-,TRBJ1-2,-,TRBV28,TGTGCCAGCAGCCCAGGGAACTATGGCTACACCTTC,CASSPGNYGYTF
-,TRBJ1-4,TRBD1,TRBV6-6,TGTGCCAGCAGTTGGGGACAGGCAACTAATGAAAAACTGTTTTTT,CASSWGQATNEKLFF
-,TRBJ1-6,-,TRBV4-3,TGCGCCAGCAGCCAGTCTCCCCCGGGGGGGACGAATTCACCCCTCCACTTT,CASSQSPPGGTNSPLHF
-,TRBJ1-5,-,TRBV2,TGTGCCAGCAGTGGCTCGGTTGTTAGCAATCAGCCCCAGCATTTT,CASSGSVVSNQPQHF
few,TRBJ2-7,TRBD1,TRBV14,TGTGCCAGCAGCCAAGTCCCGGGACAGGGGACCTCAACCTACGAGCAGTACTTC,CASSQVPGQGTSTYEQYF
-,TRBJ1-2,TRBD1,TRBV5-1,TGCGCCAGCAGTTCGAAACAGGGGGACTATGGCTACACCTTC,CASSSKQGDYGYTF
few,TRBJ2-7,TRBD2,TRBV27,TGTGCCAGCAGTTTTTGGACTAGCGGGACACACGAGCAGTACTTC,CASSFWTSGTHEQYF
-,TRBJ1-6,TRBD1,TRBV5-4,TGTGCCAGCAGCTGGGGACAGGGAAATTCACCCCTCCACTTT,CASSWGQGNSPLHF
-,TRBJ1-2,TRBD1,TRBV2,TGTGCCAGCAGTGAGGGGACAGGGGAGACCTATGGCTACACCTTC,CASSEGTGETYGYTF
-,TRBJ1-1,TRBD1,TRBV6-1,TGTGCCACCCGGGACAGTTTTGTTTCTTTCTTT,CATRDSFVSFF
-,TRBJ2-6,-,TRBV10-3,TGTGCCATCAGTGAGTCGATATCGGAACAGATGACTGGGGCCAACGTCCTGACTTTC,CAISESISEQMTGANVLTF
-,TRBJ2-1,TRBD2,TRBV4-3,TGCGCCAGCAGCGACCGACTAGCGGGGGTGGATGAGCAGTTCTTC,CASSDRLAGVDEQFF
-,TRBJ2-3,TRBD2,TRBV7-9,TGTGCCAGCAGCTTAGTTGGGCTAGCGGCCGATACGCAGTATTTT,CASSLVGLAADTQYF
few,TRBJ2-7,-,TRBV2,TGTGCCAGCAGGGGTACGGGAGCAGTGGAAGAGCAGTACTTC,CASRGTGAVEEQYF
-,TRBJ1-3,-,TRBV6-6,TGTGCCAGCAGTGCACCAAGCGGGCGGTCTGGAAACACCATATATTTT,CASSAPSGRSGNTIYF
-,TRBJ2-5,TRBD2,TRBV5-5,TGTGCCAGCAGCTTGGAACTAGCGGGGGGCCGAGAGACCCAGTACTTC,CASSLELAGGRETQYF
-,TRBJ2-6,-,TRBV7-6,TGTGCCAGCAGCCTAAACGTCCCGCGGGCCTCTGGGGCCAACGTCCTGACTTTC,CASSLNVPRASGANVLTF
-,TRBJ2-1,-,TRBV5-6,TGTGCCAGCAGCTTGGGTCCAGGGACCTACAATGAGCAGTTCTTC,CASSLGPGTYNEQFF
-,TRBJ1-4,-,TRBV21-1,TGTGCCAGCAGCAGTCGACAGGGCTGGAATGAAAAACTGTTTTTT,CASSSRQGWNEKLFF
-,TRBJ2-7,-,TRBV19,TGTGCCAGTAAGGGGGGGGACACGTTGGGCGAGCAGTACTTC,CASKGGDTLGEQYF
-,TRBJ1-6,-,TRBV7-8,TGTGCCAGCAAAAAGAGCTCCTATAATTCACCCCTCCACTTT,CASKKSSYNSPLHF
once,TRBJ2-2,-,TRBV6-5,TGTGCCAGTCGCCGCGGGGAAACCGGGGAGCTGTTTTTT,CASRRGETGELFF
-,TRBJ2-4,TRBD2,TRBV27,TGTGCCAGCAGTCCGCTAGCGGGGGAGGTCGTTAGAATTCAGTACTTC,CASSPLAGEVVRIQYF